The source of this T cell receptor beta chain is a study of control samples from healthy donors and cancer patients (dated by TCRdb to between 2020 and 2021). From cysteine to phenylalanine, the CDR3 is 11 amino acids long. Only the CDR3 region is kept as DNA, spanning 33 bases read in frame from base 1. CDR1 and CDR2 (ENHRY, SYGVKD) derive from the germline V gene. V lost 5 bases and J lost 3 bases; the stretch between them is 5 bases long. Library preparation was by the immunoSEQ multiplex PCR assay. Sourced from immuneACCESS, this table was stored by TCRdb with only in-frame sequences that have V and J called. A share of the clones is absent; for the studies checked, an unresolved V gene accounts for under half, and the remainder has no known explanation. In this sample the table shows approximately 100,000 clones, more than 75% of which occur a single time. Jointly, the top ten make up approximately 2.1% of the sample.

A remark on this clone: It lacks a known antigen. Base qualities are not provided; no much larger clone lies one nucleotide away.

The rearranged segments are TRBV10-3 and TRBJ2-7; the D gene is unclear. This sequence originates from a woman aged 40 to 49 in good health. The sequencing input was blood. In nucleotide form, the sequence is TGTGCCATCAGTTATGGCTACGAGCAGTACTTC. It codes for CAISYGYEQYF.